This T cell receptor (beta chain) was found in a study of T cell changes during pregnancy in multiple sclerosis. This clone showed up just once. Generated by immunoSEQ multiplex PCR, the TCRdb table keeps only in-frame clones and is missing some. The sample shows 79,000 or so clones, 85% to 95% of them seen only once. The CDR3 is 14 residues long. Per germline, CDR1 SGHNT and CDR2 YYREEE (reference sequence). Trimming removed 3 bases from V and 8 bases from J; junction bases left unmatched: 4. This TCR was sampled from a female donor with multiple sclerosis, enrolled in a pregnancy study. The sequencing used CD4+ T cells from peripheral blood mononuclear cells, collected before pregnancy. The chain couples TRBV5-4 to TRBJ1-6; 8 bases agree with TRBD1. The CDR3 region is CASSSPGQDSPLHF. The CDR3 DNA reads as TGTGCCAGCAGCTCGCCGGGACAGGATTCACCCCTCCACTTT. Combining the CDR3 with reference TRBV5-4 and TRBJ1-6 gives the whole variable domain ETGVTQSPTHLIKTRGQQVTLRCSSQSGHNTVSWYQQALGQGPQFIFQYYREEENGRGNFPPRFSGLQFPNYSSELNVNALELDDSALYLCASSSPGQDSPLHFGNGTRLTVT.